The 9 T cell receptor beta chains in this list originate from one sample, sequenced in a study of blood T cells in healthy people across ages. For the second PCR, which ran for 7 to 11 cycles, a sample-barcoded 5' primer and a J-beta primer mix were used. TCRdb re-analysed the 5' RACE reads in MiXCR, keeping a single row per CDR3 protein. The table shows over 700,000 distinct CDR3 sequences, with about 55% occurring only once. Source material: blood. The receptors stem from a man older than 75 in good health.

The chain recombines TRBV20-1 with TRBJ2-7; 7 nucleotides agree with TRBD1. Germline assignment: CDR1 DFQATT and CDR2 SNEGSKA (reference sequence). V was clipped by 0 bases and J by 0 bases; unmatched bases: 8. CDR3 length: 16 residues. For the CDR3, the DNA is TGCAGTGCTAGAGATAGACTTGGGACAGCCTCCTACGAGCAGTACTTC. Its protein is CSARDRLGTASYEQYF.

In its sample, this clonotype was seen many times. The chain has TRBV20-1 and TRBJ2-7; 8 bases are shared with TRBD2. This CDR3 is 13 amino acids long. Losses at the gene ends were 6 bases for V and 6 bases for J; bases not matched to a gene: 10. The V gene's germline CDR1 is DFQATT and CDR2 SNEGSKA (reference sequence). The CDR3 region is CSAQRGGTTEQYF. The CDR3 DNA follows: TGCAGTGCCCAACGGGGGGGGACAACCGAGCAGTACTTC.

The chain combines TRBV9 with TRBJ2-7; unclear D gene. Germline values: CDR1 SGDLS, CDR2 YYNGEE. Between the trimmed V and J ends, which lost 4 bases and 2 bases, there was a span of 13 bases. The CDR3 runs 14 residues. The CDR3 is CASSPLKWPYEQYF. CDR3 sequence (DNA): TGTGCCAGCAGCCCTTTGAAGTGGCCCTACGAGCAGTACTTC.

A single count supports this clonotype. The rearrangement uses TRBV29-1 and TRBJ2-1; weak D call: TRBD1 (6 bases). This CDR3 spans 14 amino acids. Deletions cut 7 bases from V and 9 bases from J, with 22 bases between. Germline assignment: CDR1 SQVTM and CDR2 ANQGSEA. The CDR3 sequence is CSAPQGKRNGEQFF. The CDR3 nucleotides are TGCAGCGCCCCCCAGGGGAAGCGGAATGGTGAGCAGTTCTTC.

In its sample, this clonotype was seen a few times. This chain uses TRBV20-1 with TRBJ2-3, with D possibly matching TRBD2 (5 bases). V dropped 5 bases and J dropped 2 bases, with 14 bases sitting between them. Germline lookup yields CDR1 DFQATT and CDR2 SNEGSKA (reference sequence). The CDR3 spans 14 residues. This CDR3 is CSAVLEALTDTQYF. DNA of the CDR3: TGCAGTGCTGTCCTGGAGGCGCTCACAGATACGCAGTATTTT.

This chain uses TRBV29-1 with TRBJ2-7; no clear D. The germline V gene has CDR1 SQVTM and CDR2 ANQGSEA. This CDR3 spans 13 amino acids. CDR3 loop: CSVRQPPSYEQYF. The CDR3 DNA sequence: TGCAGTGTCCGGCAGCCCCCCTCCTACGAGCAGTACTTC.

This chain joins TRBV20-1 and TRBJ1-1; no reliable D call. The CDR3 has 13 residues. The germline V gene encodes CDR1 DFQATT and CDR2 SNEGSKA (reference sequence). Trimming took 2 bases from V and 11 from J, leaving 18 bases between them. The CDR3 bases are TGCAGTGCTAGATCAATCACGGAACGCTGGGCTTTCTTT. This translates into CSARSITERWAFF.

The rearrangement links TRBV18 to TRBJ1-2; no firm D call. CDR1 is KGHSH and CDR2 is LQKENI in the germline V gene. The CDR3 sequence is 14 residues long. The ends were cut back, 5 bases at V and 5 bases at J, with 15 bases in the middle. In DNA form, the CDR3 reads TGTGCCAGCTCATCGAGACCCGACGTATATGGCTACACCTTC. It specifies CASSSRPDVYGYTF.

DNA for the CDR3: TGCAGTGCTAGAGATCTTGGCGACAGGCCCCACGTCACTGAAGCTTTCTTT. Protein: CSARDLGDRPHVTEAFF. The chain is built from TRBV20-1 and TRBJ1-1; D perhaps matches TRBD1 (6 bases). This CDR3 has 17 residues. V lost 0 bases to trimming and J lost 4 bases, with 21 bases between them. Germline CDR1 and CDR2: DFQATT and SNEGSKA (reference sequence).